This entry lists 26 T cell receptor beta chains sequenced from one sample in a study of response to subunit inactivated influenza vaccine. TCRdb passed the RT-PCR reads through MiXCR, listing each CDR3 protein once. The sample yields 430,000 or so distinct CDR3 sequences, roughly 9.8% seen once. The sample was PBMCs from blood, taken roughly 45 days after vaccination. The receptor source for this set is a man aged 50-59 years who received an inactivated influenza vaccine.

This clonotype was detected only a few times. The chain carries TRBV14 and TRBJ1-6; 7 positions agree with TRBD1. This CDR3 has 15 residues. Germline lookup yields CDR1 SGHDN and CDR2 FVKESK. V trimming: 4 bases; J trimming: 9 bases; junction bases outside the gene matches: 9. The CDR3 DNA reads TGTGCCAGCAGCCTTTGGACAGGATTCCTTTCACCCCTCCACTTT. This gives the protein CASSLWTGFLSPLHF. Supplemented by reference TRBV14 and TRBJ1-6, the full variable domain reads EAGVTQFPSHSVIEKGQTVTLRCDPISGHDNLYWYRRVMGKEIKFLLHFVKESKQDESGMPNNRFLAERTGGTYSTLKVQPAELEDSGVYFCASSLWTGFLSPLHFGNGTRLTVT.

This clonotype was picked up a small number of times. V usage is TRBV10-3 and J usage is TRBJ2-3, with D possibly TRBD1 on 5 matching bases. The CDR3 loop spans 15 amino acids. V was shortened by 5 bases and J by 0 bases, with 12 bases between the two germline ends. The germline V gene has CDR1 ENHRY and CDR2 SYGVKD. Written as DNA, the CDR3 is TGTGCCATCAGTTTGGGGCGACAAAGCACAGATACGCAGTATTTT. Protein sequence: CAISLGRQSTDTQYF.

This chain links TRBV9 with TRBJ2-6; 10 nucleotides line up with TRBD1. The CDR3 is made up of 17 amino acids. Trimming took 3 bases from V and 2 from J; bases not matched to a gene: 5. The germline V gene has CDR1 SGDLS and CDR2 YYNGEE. The CDR3 spells CASSAGTGAPGANVLTF. DNA of the CDR3: TGTGCCAGCAGCGCCGGGACAGGGGCGCCTGGGGCCAACGTCCTGACTTTC.

This clonotype was counted only a few times. This chain joins TRBV15 and TRBJ2-1, with a weak D call TRBD1 (6 bases). The CDR3 length is 16 residues. V was clipped by 1 base and J by 4 bases, with 14 bases between them. From germline, CDR1 is LNHNV and CDR2 YYDKDF (reference sequence). CDR3 protein: CATSRGTGTSYNEQFF. CDR3 nucleotides: TGTGCCACCAGCAGAGGCACCGGGACAAGTTACAATGAGCAGTTCTTC.

V gene TRBV15 combines with J gene TRBJ2-4, with D possibly matching TRBD1 (6 bases). V was cut by 1 base and J by 1 base, with 14 bases left in between. The V gene's germline CDR1 is LNHNV and CDR2 YYDKDF (reference sequence). CDR3 length: 17 amino acids. The CDR3: CATSRVGQGMAKNIQYF. As DNA, the CDR3 is TGTGCCACCAGCAGAGTCGGGCAGGGGATGGCCAAAAACATTCAGTACTTC.

This clonotype has a handful of counts. The chain is built from TRBV20-1 and TRBJ2-5, with TRBD1 as a possible D gene (5 bases). V lost 0 bases, J lost 4 bases, and 18 bases lay in between. CDR1 is DFQATT, CDR2 SNEGSKA, per germline (reference sequence). The CDR3 has 16 residues. In DNA form, the CDR3 reads TGCAGTGCTAGAGATCCCAAGTCATACACAGGAGAGACCCAGTACTTC. Protein: CSARDPKSYTGETQYF.

This clonotype was detected only a few times. The chain has TRBV6-1 and TRBJ1-3, with TRBD1 matching 10 bases. CDR1 and CDR2 (germline): MNHNS, SASEGT. The CDR3 consists of 15 residues. J was trimmed by 9 bases and V by 6 bases; bases with no gene match: 11. As DNA, the CDR3 is TGTGCCAGCAGAGCCTCAGACAGGGGGCGAAGCACCATATATTTT. This encodes CASRASDRGRSTIYF.

This clonotype has a single count. V and J are TRBV18 and TRBJ1-4; no reliable D call. Trimming left V 1 base short and J 8 bases short, with 14 bases between. Germline-derived CDR1 and CDR2 are KGHSH and LQKENI. The CDR3 loop spans 15 amino acids. This CDR3 is CASSPQDLGEEKLFF. The CDR3, as DNA: TGTGCCAGCTCACCACAGGACCTCGGGGAGGAAAAACTGTTTTTT. Full variable domain (rest looked up from reference TRBV18 and TRBJ1-4): NAGVMQNPRHLVRRRGQEARLRCSPMKGHSHVYWYRQLPEEGLKFMVYLQKENIIDESGMPKERFSAEFPKEGPSILRIQQVVRGDSAAYFCASSPQDLGEEKLFFGSGTQLSVL.

This clonotype was observed a few times. This chain connects TRBV4-3 to TRBJ2-3, with D perhaps given as TRBD1 or TRBD2 (6 bases each). V was clipped by 4 bases and J by 0 bases, with 17 bases between them. Germline V gives CDR1 LGHNA, CDR2 YSLEER. The CDR3 covers 17 residues. For the CDR3, the DNA is TGCGCCAGCAGCCCACAGGGTTCCGGGACTAGCACAGATACGCAGTATTTT. It is translated as CASSPQGSGTSTDTQYF.

There are many counts of this clonotype. The rearrangement uses TRBV20-1 and TRBJ2-7, with D perhaps being TRBD1 or TRBD2 (5 bases each). Per germline, CDR1 DFQATT and CDR2 SNEGSKA (reference sequence). With 2 bases removed from V and 8 bases from J, the gap between germline ends came to 25 bases. This CDR3 region has 16 residues. Written as DNA, the CDR3 is TGCAGTGCTAGATCCCTTCGGGAAGGGGTAATAGGGAAGCAGTACTTC. It yields the protein CSARSLREGVIGKQYF.

The genes are TRBV6-5 and TRBJ2-3; no clear D. The V gene lost 4 bases and the J gene lost 3 bases, with 14 bases spanning the gap. The CDR3 contains 15 residues. Per the germline V gene, CDR1 is MNHEY and CDR2 is SVGAGI. The CDR3 loop reads CASSSWVSSTDTQYF. The CDR3 nucleotides read TGTGCCAGCAGTTCCTGGGTTAGTAGTACAGATACGCAGTATTTT.

Details on this clonotype: Germline is not matched at one junction end, which may reflect a read error. The chain has TRBV7-2 and TRBJ2-3, with a possible D match to TRBD2 (7 bases). The CDR3 is 16 amino acids. Per germline, CDR1 SGHTA and CDR2 FQGNSA. CDR3 in amino acids: CASSLAGAGVTDKQYF. The CDR3 DNA reads as TGTGCCAGCAGCTTAGCGGGGGCGGGAGTCACAGATAAGCAGTATTTT.

This sequence joins TRBV27 and TRBJ1-1; D is unresolved. Per the germline V gene, CDR1 is MNHEY and CDR2 is SMNVEV (reference sequence). The germline V and J ends were trimmed by 4 bases and 10 bases, with 13 bases remaining between them. CDR3 length: 12 amino acids. As DNA, the CDR3 is TGTGCCAGCAGTTCCCCAGTGGAGGGAGCTTTCTTT. Residues: CASSSPVEGAFF.

This clonotype was detected a few times. This sequence joins TRBV25-1 and TRBJ1-1, with D maybe TRBD1 (5 bases). Germline V gene lookup returns CDR1 MGHDK and CDR2 SYGVNS. The CDR3 contains 13 residues. The germline V and J ends were trimmed by 6 bases and 5 bases, with 13 bases remaining between them. The CDR3 region has the DNA TGTGCCAGCAGACGCGGGGGGGAAACTGAAGCTTTCTTT. Its translation: CASRRGGETEAFF.

The chain carries TRBV28 and TRBJ2-7; 10 bases line up with TRBD2. Losses at the gene ends were 1 base for V and 5 bases for J; bases not matched to a gene: 5. CDR1 and CDR2 from the germline V gene are MDHEN and SYDVKM. This CDR3 region has 15 residues. The CDR3 loop is CASSLYQLAGDEQYF. The CDR3, as DNA: TGTGCCAGCAGTTTATATCAGCTAGCGGGGGACGAGCAGTACTTC. Using reference TRBV28 and TRBJ2-7 for the parts outside the CDR3, the full variable domain is DVKVTQSSRYLVKRTGEKVFLECVQDMDHENMFWYRQDPGLGLRLIYFSYDVKMKEKGDIPEGYSVSREKKERFSLILESASTNQTSMYLCASSLYQLAGDEQYFGPGTRLTVT.

V gene TRBV5-1 combines with J gene TRBJ2-5; D is undetermined. V shed 3 bases and J shed 2 bases, with 8 bases lying between them. The CDR3 consists of 13 residues. The V gene's germline CDR1 is SGHRS and CDR2 YFSETQ. The CDR3 sequence is CASSSEGQETQYF. As DNA, the CDR3 is TGCGCCAGCAGCTCCGAAGGTCAAGAGACCCAGTACTTC.

The rearrangement uses TRBV6-1 and TRBJ1-5, with no clear D. The CDR3 sequence is 13 residues long. From germline, CDR1 is MNHNS and CDR2 SASEGT. V was trimmed by 5 bases and J by 9 bases, leaving 14 bases between them. The CDR3 here is CASSRGAGRPQHF. The CDR3, as DNA: TGTGCCAGCAGTCGCGGAGCAGGACGGCCCCAGCATTTT.

The CDR3 region is CASSPRLHPETQYF. The CDR3 DNA is TGTGCCAGCAGCCCTCGACTTCACCCAGAGACCCAGTACTTC. The V and J genes are TRBV13 and TRBJ2-5; D gene unclear. Trimming cost V 5 bases and J 4 bases, with 14 bases left between them. CDR1 is PRHDT and CDR2 is FYEKMQ in the germline V gene (reference sequence). There are 14 residues in the CDR3.

DNA of the CDR3: TGTGCCAGCATAATGACCTCTGGGGCCAACGTCCTGACTTTC. Residues: CASIMTSGANVLTF. The chain combines TRBV21-1 with TRBJ2-6. TRBV21-1 is a listed pseudogene. The length of the CDR3 is 14 residues.

V usage is TRBV7-9 and J usage is TRBJ2-2, with 8 bases aligning to TRBD2. The V and J ends lost 5 bases and 5 bases, in that order; junction bases with no gene match: 10. The V gene's germline CDR1 is SEHNR and CDR2 FQNEAQ (reference sequence). The CDR3 totals 16 residues. The CDR3 reads CASSVLAASATGELFF. The CDR3 DNA reads as TGTGCCAGCAGCGTACTAGCGGCCTCTGCGACCGGGGAGCTGTTTTTT.

This clonotype was detected many times. The V call is TRBV12-3 or TRBV12-4, the J call TRBJ2-7; the D is unclear. The length of the CDR3 is 12 residues. Trimming took off 2 bases at V and 4 bases at J, with 6 bases between the two ends. CDR3 residues: CASSLTGYEQYF. CDR3 coding DNA: TGTGCCAGCAGTTTAACTGGGTACGAGCAGTACTTC.

This clonotype was detected many times. The genes are TRBV5-1 and TRBJ2-1; D perhaps matches TRBD1 (6 bases). There are 15 residues in the CDR3. The germline CDR1 and CDR2 sequences are SGHRS and YFSETQ. Between the trimmed V and J ends, which lost 4 bases and 2 bases, there was a span of 13 bases. The CDR3 nucleotides read TGCGCCAGCAGCCCTCGGGCAGGGGCCTACAATGAGCAGTTCTTC. This gives the protein CASSPRAGAYNEQFF.

The sample holds a few counts of this clonotype. This chain links TRBV11-2 with TRBJ1-1, with 7 bases matching TRBD1. Germline CDR1 SGHAT, CDR2 FQNNGV. V gave up 6 bases and J gave up 2 bases; unmatched junction bases: 9. This CDR3 comprises 15 residues. The CDR3: CASRSGQVLNTEAFF. The CDR3 DNA reads as TGTGCCAGCAGAAGCGGACAGGTCCTCAACACTGAAGCTTTCTTT.

This clonotype was counted between two and nine times. V and J are TRBV12-3 or TRBV12-4 and TRBJ2-3; no definite D call. V was clipped by 4 bases and J by 0 bases, with 17 bases between them. This CDR3 contains 17 residues. The CDR3 DNA follows: TGTGCCAGCAGTTCCGAAAAAACACGATTTAGCACAGATACGCAGTATTTT. Its protein product is CASSSEKTRFSTDTQYF.

The V gene is TRBV6-2 or TRBV6-3, the J gene TRBJ2-1; 11 bases fit TRBD2. J was trimmed by 6 bases and V by 0 bases; bases with no gene match: 7. Germline values: CDR1 MNHEY, CDR2 SVGEGT. CDR3 size: 17 residues. As DNA, the CDR3 is TGTGCCAGCAGTTACTCGACTAGCGGGAAGTTTAGCAATGAGCAGTTCTTC. Translated: CASSYSTSGKFSNEQFF.

The count of this clonotype is one. The chain carries TRBV20-1 and TRBJ2-5; the match to TRBD2 covers 9 bases. V was clipped by 0 bases and J by 5 bases; unmatched bases: 4. Germline V gene sequence: CDR1 DFQATT, CDR2 SNEGSKA (reference sequence). The CDR3 length is 14 residues. The DNA for the CDR3 is TGCAGTGCTAGAGACGGGACTAGCCGTGAGACCCAGTACTTC. It encodes CSARDGTSRETQYF.